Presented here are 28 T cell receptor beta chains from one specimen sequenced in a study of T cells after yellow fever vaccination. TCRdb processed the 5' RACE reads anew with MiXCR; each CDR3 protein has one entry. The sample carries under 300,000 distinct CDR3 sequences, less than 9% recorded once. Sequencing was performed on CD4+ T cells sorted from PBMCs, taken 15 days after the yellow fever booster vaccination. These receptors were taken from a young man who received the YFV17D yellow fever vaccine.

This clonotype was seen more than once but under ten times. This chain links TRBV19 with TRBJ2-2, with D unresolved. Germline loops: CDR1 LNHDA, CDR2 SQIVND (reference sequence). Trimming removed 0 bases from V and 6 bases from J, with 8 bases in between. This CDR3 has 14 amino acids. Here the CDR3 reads CASSIDWEAGELFF. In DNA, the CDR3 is TGTGCCAGTAGTATAGATTGGGAAGCCGGGGAGCTGTTTTTT. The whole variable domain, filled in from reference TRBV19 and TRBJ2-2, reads DGGITQSPKYLFRKEGQNVTLSCEQNLNHDAMYWYRQDPGQGLRLIYYSQIVNDFQKGDIAEGYSVSREKKESFPLTVTSAQKNPTAFYLCASSIDWEAGELFFGEGSRLTVL.

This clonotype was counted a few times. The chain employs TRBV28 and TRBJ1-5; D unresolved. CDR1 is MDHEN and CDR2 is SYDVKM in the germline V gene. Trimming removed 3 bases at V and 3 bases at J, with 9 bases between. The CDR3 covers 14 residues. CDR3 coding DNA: TGTGCCAGCAGTTTGTTTAGGGTCAATCAGCCCCAGCATTTT. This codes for CASSLFRVNQPQHF.

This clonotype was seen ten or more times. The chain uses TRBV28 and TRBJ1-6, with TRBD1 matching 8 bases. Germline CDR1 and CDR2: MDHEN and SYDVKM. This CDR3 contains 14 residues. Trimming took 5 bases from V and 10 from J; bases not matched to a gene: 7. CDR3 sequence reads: CASSTDRGISPLHF. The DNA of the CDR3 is TGTGCCAGCAGTACAGACAGGGGAATCTCACCCCTCCACTTT. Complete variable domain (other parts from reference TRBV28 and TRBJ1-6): DVKVTQSSRYLVKRTGEKVFLECVQDMDHENMFWYRQDPGLGLRLIYFSYDVKMKEKGDIPEGYSVSREKKERFSLILESASTNQTSMYLCASSTDRGISPLHFGNGTRLTVT.

As DNA, the CDR3 is TGTGCCACTACGGGACAGACGAACACTGAAGCTTTCTTT. Translating it yields CATTGQTNTEAFF. J is TRBJ1-1 and V is TRBV7-8, with 7 nucleotides matching TRBD1. The J segment lost 1 base and the V segment lost 10 bases, leaving 6 bases of the junction unmatched. CDR1 is SGHVS, CDR2 FQNEAQ, per germline. The CDR3 is 13 amino acids.

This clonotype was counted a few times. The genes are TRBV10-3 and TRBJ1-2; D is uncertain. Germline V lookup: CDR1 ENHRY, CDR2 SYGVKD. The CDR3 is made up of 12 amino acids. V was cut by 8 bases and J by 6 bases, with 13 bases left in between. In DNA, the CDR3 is TGTGCCATCCCCGCACGGGAGAATGGCTACACCTTC. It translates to CAIPARENGYTF.

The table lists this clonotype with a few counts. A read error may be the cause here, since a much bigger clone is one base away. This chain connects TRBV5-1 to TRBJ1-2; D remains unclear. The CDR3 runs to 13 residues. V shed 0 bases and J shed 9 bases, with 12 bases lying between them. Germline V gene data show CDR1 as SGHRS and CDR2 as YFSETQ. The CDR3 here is CASSLASISRYTF. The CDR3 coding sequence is TGCGCCAGCAGCTTGGCCAGTATTAGTCGCTACACCTTC.

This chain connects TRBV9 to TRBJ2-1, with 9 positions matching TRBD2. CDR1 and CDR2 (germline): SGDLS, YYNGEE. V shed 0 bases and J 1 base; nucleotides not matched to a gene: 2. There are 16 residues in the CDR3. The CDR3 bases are TGTGCCAGCAGCGTAGACGCGGGAGGGTCCTACAATGAGCAGTTCTTC. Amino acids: CASSVDAGGSYNEQFF.

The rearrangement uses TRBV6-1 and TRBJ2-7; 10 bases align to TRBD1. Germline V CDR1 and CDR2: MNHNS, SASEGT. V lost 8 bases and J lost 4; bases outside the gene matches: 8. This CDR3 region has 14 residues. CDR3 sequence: CASGVDRGRYEQYF. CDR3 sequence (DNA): TGTGCCAGCGGGGTCGACAGGGGGCGTTACGAGCAGTACTTC.

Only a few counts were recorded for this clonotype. DNA for the CDR3: TGTGCCAGTAGTGGTATCGCCACAGATACGCAGTATTTT. This gives the protein CASSGIATDTQYF. The V call is TRBV19, the J call TRBJ2-3; D is unresolved. Per germline, CDR1 LNHDA and CDR2 SQIVND (reference sequence). The CDR3 is made up of 13 amino acids. V was cut by 5 bases and J by 2 bases, with 8 bases left in between. Full variable domain (rest looked up from reference TRBV19 and TRBJ2-3): DGGITQSPKYLFRKEGQNVTLSCEQNLNHDAMYWYRQDPGQGLRLIYYSQIVNDFQKGDIAEGYSVSREKKESFPLTVTSAQKNPTAFYLCASSGIATDTQYFGPGTRLTVL.

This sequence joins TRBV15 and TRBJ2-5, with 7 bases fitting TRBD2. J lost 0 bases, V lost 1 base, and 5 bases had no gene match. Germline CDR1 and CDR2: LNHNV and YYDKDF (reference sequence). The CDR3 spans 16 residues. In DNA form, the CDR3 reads TGTGCCACCAGCAGAGGGAGCGGGGCTTACCAAGAGACCCAGTACTTC. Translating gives CATSRGSGAYQETQYF.

CDR3 nucleotides: TGTGCCAGCAGTTCCCACCTGAGACTAGCCACAGATACGCAGTATTTT. Protein product: CASSSHLRLATDTQYF. The V and J genes are TRBV6-5 and TRBJ2-3, with 7 bases fitting TRBD2. Germline CDR1 reads MNHEY; CDR2 reads SVGAGI. The length of the CDR3 is 16 residues. Germline trimming cut 4 bases from V and 2 bases from J; bases unmatched to any gene: 9.

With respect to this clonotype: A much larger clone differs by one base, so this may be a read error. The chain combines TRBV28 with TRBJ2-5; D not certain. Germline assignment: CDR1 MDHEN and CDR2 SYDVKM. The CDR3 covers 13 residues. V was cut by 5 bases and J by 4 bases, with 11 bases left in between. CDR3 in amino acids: CASSPYVGETQYF. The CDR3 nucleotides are TGTGCCAGCAGTCCATATGTCGGAGAGACCCAGTACTTC.

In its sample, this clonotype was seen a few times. In nucleotides, the CDR3 is TGCGCCAGCAGCTTGGTTGGGACAGGGGGGAGCAATGAGCAGTTCTTC. Amino acid sequence: CASSLVGTGGSNEQFF. The rearrangement uses TRBV5-1 and TRBJ2-1, with 11 bases lining up with TRBD1. Germline lookup yields CDR1 SGHRS and CDR2 YFSETQ. The trim removed 0 bases at V and 6 bases at J, leaving 5 bases unmatched. The CDR3 loop spans 16 amino acids.

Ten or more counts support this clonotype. The CDR3 DNA reads as TGCAGCGTTTACGGACAGGCTAGCACAGATACGCAGTATTTT. The encoded protein is CSVYGQASTDTQYF. The chain combines TRBV29-1 with TRBJ2-3, with TRBD1 matching over 7 bases. V shed 5 bases, J shed 0 bases, and the junction held 5 bases outside the gene matches. Germline lookup yields CDR1 SQVTM and CDR2 ANQGSEA. The CDR3 loop spans 14 amino acids.

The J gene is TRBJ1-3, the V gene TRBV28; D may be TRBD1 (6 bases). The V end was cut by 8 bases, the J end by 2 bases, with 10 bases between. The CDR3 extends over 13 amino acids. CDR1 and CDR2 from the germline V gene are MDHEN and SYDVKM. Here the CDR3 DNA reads TGTGCCAGCTTGACAGGTCCTGGAAACACCATATATTTT. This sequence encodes CASLTGPGNTIYF.

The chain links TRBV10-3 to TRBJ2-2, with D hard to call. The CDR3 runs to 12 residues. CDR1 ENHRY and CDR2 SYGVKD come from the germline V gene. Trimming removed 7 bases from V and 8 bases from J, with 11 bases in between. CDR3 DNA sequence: TGTGCCATCAAAGACCTGGGGGGGGAGCTGTTTTTT. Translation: CAIKDLGGELFF.

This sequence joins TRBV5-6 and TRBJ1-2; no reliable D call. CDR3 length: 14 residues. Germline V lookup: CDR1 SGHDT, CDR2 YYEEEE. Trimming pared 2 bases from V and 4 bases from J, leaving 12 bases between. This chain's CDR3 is CASSFGGSGYGYTF. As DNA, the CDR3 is TGTGCCAGCAGCTTCGGAGGCAGCGGCTATGGCTACACCTTC.

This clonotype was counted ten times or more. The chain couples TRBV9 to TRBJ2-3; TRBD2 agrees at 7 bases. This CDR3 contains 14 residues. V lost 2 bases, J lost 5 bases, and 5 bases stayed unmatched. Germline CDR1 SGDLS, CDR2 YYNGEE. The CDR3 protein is CASSVLGREDTQYF. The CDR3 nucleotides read TGTGCCAGCAGCGTTCTGGGGAGGGAAGATACGCAGTATTTT.

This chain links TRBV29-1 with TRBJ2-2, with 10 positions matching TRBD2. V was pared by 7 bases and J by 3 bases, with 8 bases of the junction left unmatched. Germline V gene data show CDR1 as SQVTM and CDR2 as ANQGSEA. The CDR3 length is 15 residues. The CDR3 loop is CSATSGRADTGELFF. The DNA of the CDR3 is TGCAGCGCAACGAGCGGGAGGGCCGACACCGGGGAGCTGTTTTTT.

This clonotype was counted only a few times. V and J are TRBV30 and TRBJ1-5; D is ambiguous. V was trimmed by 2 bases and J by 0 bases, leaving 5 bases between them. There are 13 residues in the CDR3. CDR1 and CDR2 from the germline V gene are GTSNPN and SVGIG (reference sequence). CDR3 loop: CAWSKDSNQPQHF. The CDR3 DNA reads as TGTGCCTGGAGTAAAGATAGCAATCAGCCCCAGCATTTT.

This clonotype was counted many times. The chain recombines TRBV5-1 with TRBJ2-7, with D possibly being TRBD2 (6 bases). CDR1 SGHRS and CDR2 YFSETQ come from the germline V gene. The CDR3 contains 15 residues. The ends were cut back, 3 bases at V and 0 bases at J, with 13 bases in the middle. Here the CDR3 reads CASSSPGESSYEQYF. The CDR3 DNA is TGCGCCAGCAGCTCCCCGGGGGAATCCTCCTACGAGCAGTACTTC.

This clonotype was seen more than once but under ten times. CDR3 sequence: CSAPRRETQYF. The CDR3 DNA sequence: TGCAGTGCCCCGAGGAGGGAGACCCAGTACTTC. The chain joins TRBV20-1 to TRBJ2-5, with D possibly being TRBD2 (5 bases). The CDR3 runs to 11 residues. V dropped 6 bases and J dropped 5 bases, with 10 bases sitting between them. Germline CDR1 DFQATT, CDR2 SNEGSKA (reference sequence).

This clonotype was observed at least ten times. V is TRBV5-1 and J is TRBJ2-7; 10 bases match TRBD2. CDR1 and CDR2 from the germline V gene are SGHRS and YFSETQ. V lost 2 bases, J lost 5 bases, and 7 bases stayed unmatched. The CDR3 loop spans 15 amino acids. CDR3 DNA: TGCGCCAGCAGCTTAAGCGGGAGGGGGCGCGACGAGCAGTACTTC. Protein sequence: CASSLSGRGRDEQYF.

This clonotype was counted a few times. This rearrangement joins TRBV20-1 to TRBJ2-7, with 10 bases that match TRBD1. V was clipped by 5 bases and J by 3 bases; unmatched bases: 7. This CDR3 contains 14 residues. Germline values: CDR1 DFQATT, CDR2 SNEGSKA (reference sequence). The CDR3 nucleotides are TGCAGTGCTCCCGGGACAGGGGTCCGCTACGAGCAGTACTTC. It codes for CSAPGTGVRYEQYF.

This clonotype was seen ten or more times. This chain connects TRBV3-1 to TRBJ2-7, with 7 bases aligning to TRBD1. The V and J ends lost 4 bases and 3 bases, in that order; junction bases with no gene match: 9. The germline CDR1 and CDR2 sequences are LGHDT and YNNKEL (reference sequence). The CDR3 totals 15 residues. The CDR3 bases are TGTGCCAGCAGCCCGTTGACAGGGCTTGGCTACGAGCAGTACTTC. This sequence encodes CASSPLTGLGYEQYF.

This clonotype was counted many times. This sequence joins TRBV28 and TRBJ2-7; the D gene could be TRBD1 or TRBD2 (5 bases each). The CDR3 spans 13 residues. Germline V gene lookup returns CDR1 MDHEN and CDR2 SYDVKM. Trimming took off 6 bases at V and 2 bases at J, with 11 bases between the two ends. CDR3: CASSSGPTYEQYF. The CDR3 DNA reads TGTGCCAGCAGCTCGGGACCTACCTACGAGCAGTACTTC.

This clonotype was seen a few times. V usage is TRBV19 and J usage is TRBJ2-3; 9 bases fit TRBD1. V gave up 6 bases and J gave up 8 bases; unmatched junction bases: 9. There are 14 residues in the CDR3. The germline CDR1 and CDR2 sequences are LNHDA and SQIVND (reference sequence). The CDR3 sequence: CASRGQGFSGTQYF. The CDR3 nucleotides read TGTGCCAGTAGGGGACAGGGTTTTTCTGGTACGCAGTATTTT.

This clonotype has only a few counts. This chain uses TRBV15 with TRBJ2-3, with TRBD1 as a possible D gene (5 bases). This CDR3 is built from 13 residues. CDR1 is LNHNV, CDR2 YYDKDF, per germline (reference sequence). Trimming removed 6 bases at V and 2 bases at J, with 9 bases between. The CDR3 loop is CATRGASTDTQYF. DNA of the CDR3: TGTGCCACCAGAGGGGCCTCCACAGATACGCAGTATTTT.